This record covers a single TCR beta chain. Antigen specificity is unknown. This record comes from a study of T-cell reconstitution after alpha-beta-depleted transplantation in children. Broader study findings: One year post-transplant, T-cell counts and diversity were largely derived from T cells produced anew. Reportedly, only several hundred clones from non-depleted graft cells drove alpha-beta T-cell counts at about two months. It was surviving recipient T cells and thymic progenitors that gave some patients high TCRbeta diversity at day 60.

The library targeted TCRbeta and was prepared with unique molecular identifiers. TCRdb passed the PCR reads through MiXCR, listing each CDR3 protein once. The sample yields 900,000 or so distinct CDR3 sequences, under 20% seen once. This CDR3 has 16 residues. V shed 3 bases, J shed 3 bases, and the junction held 8 bases outside the gene matches. The specimen was PBMCs, mostly from graft donor cells, collected 360 days after TCRalphabeta/CD19-depleted stem cell transplant. This sequence joins TRBV12-3 or TRBV12-4 and TRBJ1-3; 7 bases are shared with TRBD1. This sequence originates from a male patient aged 10 to 17 who had a stem cell transplant for acute lymphoblastic leukemia, so the T cells may come from the graft donor. The CDR3 DNA sequence: TGTGCCAGCAGTTTCTCGGCGGCAGGGGGTGGAAACACCATATATTTT. Its protein is CASSFSAAGGGNTIYF.